These T cell receptor beta chains were read from a single sample in a study of blood T cell repertoires in COVID-19. Repertoires were generated with immunoSEQ multiplex PCR, while TCRdb's copy carries only in-frame clones and drops some. Of roughly 250,000 clones detected, 65% to 85% appear once; the ten largest clones hold less than 6.5%. The sample consisted of peripheral blood. The receptors derive from a human donor in a cohort sampled during active COVID-19. The CDR3 runs from the conserved cysteine through the conserved F or W. Fields, in order: V gene, CDR3 protein.

TRBV2,CASRSGQGSYEQYF
TRBV18,CASSPQGGDNEQFF
TRBV12-2,CASRFRQGALTTEAFF
TRBV6-5,CASRDRAYNEQFF
TRBV6-1,CASSEEPRGETQYF
TRBV5-1,CASSLGVSNTEAFF
TRBV5-1,CASSFLLDIDTQYF
TRBV2,CASSPNPGSQGGYNNEQFF
TRBV5-1,CASSQDRGYEQYF
TRBV6-2/TRBV6-3,CASSPNGGAKREQYF
TRBV4-1,CASSQTRQGNTEAFF
TRBV19,CASTLGTSMGGELFF
TRBV6-5,CASSLDRAGNTIYF
TRBV5-4,CASSGDRGSYNSPLHF
TRBV7-2,CASSPRLGGGNQPQHF
TRBV5-4,CASSRQDQGPQHF
TRBV24-1,CATSDSRTASYEQYF
TRBV4-2,CASSPGQGEANVLTF
TRBV7-2,CASSLVAASGRLYNEQFF
TRBV30,CAWSVYEGARFTEAFF
TRBV4-2,CASSQDTGGIYGYTF
TRBV11-3,CASSPRAGPPYNEQFF
TRBV18,CASSTGGRTTGELFF
TRBV5-8,CASSLGRLETQYF
TRBV30,CAWSAYRADTQYF
TRBV3-1/TRBV3-2,CASTLGAVLYNEQFF